The next 22 T cell receptor beta chains were all read from a single sample in a study of cytomegalovirus exposure and HLA in healthy donors. PCR primers comprised 60 Vbeta and 13 Jbeta primers. Method: immunoSEQ multiplex PCR; TCRdb's copy keeps in-frame clones and lacks some. The table lists some 71,000 clones. Input material: PBMCs. All receptors come from a woman in her twenties or thirties in good health and CMV-seronegative.

The chain uses TRBV30 and TRBJ1-1; tentatively, D is TRBD1 (5 bases). V was trimmed by 4 bases and J by 0 bases, leaving 9 bases between them. This CDR3 spans 13 amino acids. Germline V gene sequence: CDR1 GTSNPN, CDR2 SVGIG (reference sequence). The CDR3 spells CAWTPTVNTEAFF. CDR3 sequence (DNA): TGTGCCTGGACCCCGACAGTGAACACTGAAGCTTTCTTT.

The chain recombines TRBV7-2 with TRBJ2-5; D is unresolved. V was clipped by 1 base and J by 5 bases, with 11 bases between them. Germline V gene data show CDR1 as SGHTA and CDR2 as FQGNSA. The CDR3 is made up of 14 amino acids. DNA of the CDR3: TGTGCCAGCAGCTTAGTTACGGTTTCGGAGACCCAGTACTTC. Its translation is CASSLVTVSETQYF.

The rearrangement links TRBV11-2 to TRBJ2-3, with 7 positions matching TRBD2. The CDR3 extends over 14 amino acids. Germline V CDR1 and CDR2: SGHAT, FQNNGV. The ends lost 4 bases at V and 8 bases at J; junction bases unmatched: 9. In DNA form, the CDR3 reads TGTGCCAGCAGCTACATCATGACGGGGGGTACGCAGTATTTT. It yields the protein CASSYIMTGGTQYF.

J is TRBJ2-3 and V is TRBV29-1; 11 nucleotides line up with TRBD1. Germline V gene lookup returns CDR1 SQVTM and CDR2 ANQGSEA. The CDR3 runs to 13 residues. V was clipped by 6 bases and J by 7 bases; unmatched bases: 6. The CDR3 here is CSVRTGGANTQYF. The CDR3 DNA follows: TGCAGCGTCCGGACAGGGGGCGCGAATACGCAGTATTTT.

V usage is TRBV2 and J usage is TRBJ1-2; D unclear. The CDR3 covers 15 residues. Germline loops: CDR1 SNHLY, CDR2 FYNNEI. Trimming left V 1 base short and J 4 bases short, with 13 bases between. This chain's CDR3 is CASSEGNRLGYGYTF. The CDR3 DNA is TGTGCCAGCAGTGAAGGGAACAGATTGGGCTATGGCTACACCTTC.

This rearrangement joins TRBV11-3 to TRBJ2-2; the D gene is possibly TRBD1 (6 bases). The CDR3 is 16 amino acids. Germline V gene data show CDR1 as SGHNT and CDR2 as YENEEA. V dropped 5 bases and J dropped 5 bases, with 18 bases sitting between them. CDR3 amino acids: CASSDSGASGTGELFF. CDR3 in DNA: TGTGCCAGCAGCGACTCAGGGGCCTCGGGGACCGGGGAGCTGTTTTTT.

V and J are TRBV6-5 and TRBJ2-5; TRBD1 matches 7 bases. Germline V lookup: CDR1 MNHEY, CDR2 SVGAGI. The junction had 7 bases not matched to a gene; V was cut back by 5 bases and J by 4 bases. The CDR3 has 14 residues. CDR3 DNA sequence: TGTGCCAGCAGTGGTCGGGACAGTGGAGAGACCCAGTACTTC. It translates to CASSGRDSGETQYF.

This rearrangement joins TRBV4-2 to TRBJ1-4; D may be TRBD1 (5 bases). This CDR3 has 16 amino acids. V gave up 4 bases and J gave up 6 bases, with 18 bases separating them. CDR1 and CDR2 from the germline V gene are LGHNA and YNFKEQ. The chain's CDR3 is CASSLVGGTGDEKLFF. For the CDR3, the DNA is TGTGCCAGCAGCCTTGTGGGGGGAACCGGGGATGAAAAACTGTTTTTT.

V gene TRBV7-2 combines with J gene TRBJ2-7; D not resolved. Germline-derived CDR1 and CDR2 are SGHTA and FQGNSA. V lost 6 bases to trimming and J lost 4 bases, with 10 bases between them. There are 12 residues in the CDR3. CDR3 nucleotides: TGTGCCAGCAGTCCGACAATTTACGAGCAGTACTTC. This gives the protein CASSPTIYEQYF.

This chain links TRBV30 with TRBJ1-1; 9 nucleotides agree with TRBD1. Looked up from germline, CDR1 is GTSNPN and CDR2 is SVGIG (reference sequence). This CDR3 comprises 14 residues. V dropped 5 bases and J dropped 11; count of bases not matched to a gene: 15. CDR3 residues: CAWGPSAGTGRAFF. As DNA, the CDR3 is TGTGCCTGGGGCCCCTCCGCCGGGACAGGGCGGGCTTTCTTT.

The genes are TRBV10-3 and TRBJ2-5, with TRBD1 identical over 7 bases. The CDR3 has 14 amino acids. Germline V lookup: CDR1 ENHRY, CDR2 SYGVKD. Germline trimming cut 6 bases from V and 1 base from J; bases unmatched to any gene: 5. CDR3 sequence: CAISQTGPQETQYF. DNA of the CDR3: TGTGCCATCAGCCAGACAGGGCCCCAAGAGACCCAGTACTTC.

The chain is built from TRBV13 and TRBJ2-7, with 11 positions matching TRBD1. CDR3 length: 15 amino acids. V trimming: 5 bases; J trimming: 3 bases; junction bases outside the gene matches: 6. The germline CDR1 and CDR2 sequences are PRHDT and FYEKMQ (reference sequence). CDR3 region: CASSQGTGGIYEQYF. Here the CDR3 DNA reads TGTGCCAGCAGCCAGGGGACAGGGGGGATCTACGAGCAGTACTTC.

The gene calls are TRBV5-1 and TRBJ2-5; 10 bases map to TRBD2. J gave up 3 bases and V 3 bases, and 5 bases lay outside the gene matches. CDR1 SGHRS and CDR2 YFSETQ come from the germline V gene. CDR3 length: 15 residues. CDR3 nucleotide sequence: TGCGCCAGCAGCTATGGTAGCGGGAGGAAAGAGACCCAGTACTTC. Translation: CASSYGSGRKETQYF.

The V gene is TRBV5-4, the J gene TRBJ1-1; tentative D call: TRBD1 (6 bases). Germline V gene lookup returns CDR1 SGHNT and CDR2 YYREEE (reference sequence). The CDR3 consists of 15 residues. V was trimmed by 0 bases and J by 5 bases, leaving 14 bases between them. The CDR3 sequence is CASSLAEGVRTEAFF. As DNA, the CDR3 is TGTGCCAGCAGCTTGGCCGAGGGGGTTCGTACTGAAGCTTTCTTT.

The V gene is TRBV28, the J gene TRBJ2-3; tentatively, D is TRBD2 (5 bases). CDR1 is MDHEN, CDR2 SYDVKM, per germline. The CDR3 has 15 residues. V lost 5 bases and J lost 4, with 16 bases in between. CDR3: CASSAGTKGPDTQYF. The CDR3 DNA follows: TGTGCCAGCAGTGCGGGCACGAAAGGCCCAGATACGCAGTATTTT. Variable domain in full (rest from reference TRBV28 and TRBJ2-3): DVKVTQSSRYLVKRTGEKVFLECVQDMDHENMFWYRQDPGLGLRLIYFSYDVKMKEKGDIPEGYSVSREKKERFSLILESASTNQTSMYLCASSAGTKGPDTQYFGPGTRLTVL.

This chain connects TRBV4-2 to TRBJ2-2; 9 bases match TRBD1. With V trimmed by 0 bases and J by 7 bases, 9 bases remained unmatched. This CDR3 is 17 amino acids long. The germline V gene has CDR1 LGHNA and CDR2 YNFKEQ. The CDR3 is CASSQEGGTGRGGELFF. CDR3 DNA sequence: TGTGCCAGCAGCCAAGAAGGCGGGACAGGGAGAGGCGGGGAGCTGTTTTTT.

The chain uses TRBV11-2 and TRBJ2-3; 8 bases match TRBD2. V shed 7 bases, J shed 3 bases, and the junction held 9 bases outside the gene matches. Per the germline V gene, CDR1 is SGHAT and CDR2 is FQNNGV. This CDR3 region has 15 residues. CDR3 region: CASTLRAGETDTQYF. Written as DNA, the CDR3 is TGTGCCAGCACCCTCCGAGCGGGGGAAACAGATACGCAGTATTTT.

V usage is TRBV28 and J usage is TRBJ2-7, with 8 bases aligning to TRBD1. J was trimmed by 3 bases and V by 6 bases; bases with no gene match: 4. From germline, CDR1 is MDHEN and CDR2 SYDVKM. The CDR3 loop spans 13 amino acids. The CDR3 loop is CASSPTGGYEQYF. CDR3 nucleotides: TGTGCCAGCAGCCCTACAGGGGGCTACGAGCAGTACTTC.

The V gene is TRBV4-1, the J gene TRBJ2-3, with 9 nucleotides matching TRBD1. Looked up from germline, CDR1 is MGHRA and CDR2 is YSYEKL. V shed 3 bases, J shed 4 bases, and the junction held 8 bases outside the gene matches. This CDR3 spans 16 amino acids. CDR3 sequence: CASSHHGTGFPDTQYF. As DNA, the CDR3 is TGCGCCAGCAGCCATCACGGGACAGGGTTTCCAGATACGCAGTATTTT.

The V and J genes are TRBV7-8 and TRBJ2-7; 7 bases are a match to TRBD1. V shed 5 bases and J 2 bases; nucleotides not matched to a gene: 15. This CDR3 has 17 residues. The germline V gene has CDR1 SGHVS and CDR2 FQNEAQ. CDR3 region: CASSPWGGQGVTYEQYF. The CDR3 bases are TGTGCCAGCAGCCCCTGGGGTGGGCAGGGGGTTACCTACGAGCAGTACTTC.

The chain couples TRBV9 to TRBJ2-5, with 7 nucleotides matching TRBD1. Germline V gives CDR1 SGDLS, CDR2 YYNGEE. The CDR3 contains 16 residues. V lost 3 bases, J lost 5 bases, and 13 bases stayed unmatched. CDR3 DNA sequence: TGTGCCAGCAGCGCCACGTGGACAGGCCCCGGTGAGACCCAGTACTTC. Protein product: CASSATWTGPGETQYF.

The chain couples TRBV7-2 to TRBJ2-6; D possibly corresponds to TRBD2 (6 bases). This CDR3 is 17 amino acids long. The V gene's germline CDR1 is SGHTA and CDR2 FQGNSA. V was shortened by 4 bases and J by 0 bases, with 13 bases between the two germline ends. The CDR3 sequence is CASSSPGRDSGANVLTF. The CDR3 region has the DNA TGTGCCAGCAGCTCACCTGGGCGGGACTCTGGGGCCAACGTCCTGACTTTC.